This T cell receptor beta chain was captured in a study of blood T cell repertoires in COVID-19. The repertoire was sequenced with immunoSEQ multiplex PCR; TCRdb's copy has only in-frame clones and lacks some. In the table there are roughly 66,000 clones, 75% to 95% of which are singletons. Germline V gene lookup returns CDR1 SGHNT and CDR2 YYREEE (reference sequence). The V gene end was trimmed by 4 bases and the J gene end by 5 bases; junction bases not matched to a gene: 6. The CDR3 consists of 13 residues. This TCR was recovered from a human donor with active COVID-19. The donor label of this sample is uncertain. The sequencing sample was made of peripheral blood. The V gene is TRBV5-4, the J gene TRBJ2-7, with 7 nucleotides matching TRBD1. The CDR3 DNA reads TGTGCCAGCAGCATAGACAGGGCCCACGAGCAGTACTTC. Amino acids: CASSIDRAHEQYF.